This TCR beta chain appears in the sequencing data of a study of cytomegalovirus exposure and HLA in healthy donors. Study-wide points: Across donors, most TCRs were seen rarely, yet some public ones were widespread. Earlier analysis looked at TCR beta V segments, and most were productive about 90% or about 30% of the time.

The CDR3 runs 14 residues. The germline V gene has CDR1 SGHRS and CDR2 YFSETQ. Trimming left V 3 bases short and J 1 base short, with 10 bases between. With respect to this clone: Its target is unknown.

The PCR employed 60 Vbeta primers together with 13 Jbeta primers. The protocol was immunoSEQ multiplex PCR, while the TCRdb copy is restricted to in-frame clones and leaves out a portion. The specimen's table records around 84,000 clones. This chain uses TRBV5-1 with TRBJ2-5, with a weak D call TRBD2 (6 bases). The sequenced sample consisted of PBMCs. The sequence came from a young man in good health and CMV-seronegative. This CDR3 is CASSSQAGQETQYF. In nucleotides, the CDR3 is TGCGCCAGCAGCTCACAAGCGGGCCAAGAGACCCAGTACTTC.